Listed below are T cell receptor beta chains from one sample, sequenced in a study of T cells in Graves' hyperthyroidism and ophthalmopathy. TCRdb ran MiXCR on the multiplex PCR reads and lists one entry per CDR3 protein. Of 380,000 or so distinct CDR3 sequences listed, approximately 13% are singletons. Sequencing was done on a sample of blood. The receptors come from a man aged 30-40 years with Graves' hyperthyroidism that later progressed to Graves' ophthalmopathy. CDR3s include the opening cysteine and the closing phenylalanine or tryptophan. The order of the fields is CDR3 length, clone size, J gene, V gene, D gene, CDR3 protein, CDR3 DNA. The D gene is left open where the match is weak. Where a row states a size, it is once, few, many or the class of an expanded clone; other rows omit it.

>15|many|TRBJ1-6|TRBV20-1|TRBD1
CSALDRVGGNSPLHF
TGCAGTGCCTTGGACAGGGTTGGGGGTAATTCACCCCTCCACTTT
>16|many|TRBJ2-1|TRBV25-1|-
CASTPDQGRSYNEQFF
TGTGCCAGCACTCCCGACCAGGGGAGGAGCTACAATGAGCAGTTCTTC
>14|many|TRBJ2-7|TRBV28|-
CASSSGTPRYEQYF
TGTGCCAGCAGTTCCGGGACACCCCGCTACGAGCAGTACTTC
>14|-|TRBJ2-1|TRBV4-1|-
CASSQGRVIGEQFF
TGCGCCAGCAGCCAAGGCAGGGTTATCGGTGAGCAGTTCTTC
>16|many|TRBJ2-5|TRBV30|TRBD2
CAWSPGLAGGQETQYF
TGTGCCTGGAGTCCCGGACTAGCGGGGGGTCAAGAGACCCAGTACTTC
>16|many|TRBJ1-4|TRBV15|TRBD1
CATSYTLRDSGEKLFF
TGTGCCACCAGCTATACATTACGGGACAGTGGGGAAAAACTGTTTTTT
>15|many|TRBJ1-5|TRBV7-6|-
CASSLRPGYNQPQHF
TGTGCCAGCAGCTTACGACCGGGTTATAATCAGCCCCAGCATTTT
>14|-|TRBJ1-5|TRBV15|-
CATSRDNGEGPQHF
TGTGCCACCAGCAGAGATAATGGCGAGGGGCCCCAGCATTTT
>13|-|TRBJ2-7|TRBV29-1|TRBD1
CSVEHPGGGEQYF
TGCAGCGTTGAACATCCAGGGGGCGGCGAGCAGTACTTC
>15|many|TRBJ2-3|TRBV7-2|TRBD2
CASSLGWGGADTQYF
TGTGCCAGCAGCTTAGGTTGGGGGGGGGCAGATACGCAGTATTTT
>11|-|TRBJ2-5|TRBV29-1|-
CSVEASVTQYF
TGCAGCGTTGAAGCCTCAGTGACCCAGTACTTC
>17|many|TRBJ1-4|TRBV7-2|TRBD1
CASSLRDREARGEKLFF
TGTGCCAGCAGCTTAAGGGACAGGGAGGCGCGGGGTGAAAAACTGTTTTTT
>13|-|TRBJ2-1|TRBV24-1|-
CATSDGGYNEQFF
TGTGCCACCAGTGACGGCGGCTACAATGAGCAGTTCTTC
>15|-|TRBJ2-2|TRBV5-1|-
CASSLTQTNTGELFF
TGCGCCAGCAGCTTGACACAGACGAACACCGGGGAGCTGTTTTTT
>16|-|TRBJ2-7|TRBV7-9|TRBD1
CASVQGAVVNFYEQYF
TGTGCCAGCGTACAGGGGGCAGTCGTCAATTTCTACGAGCAGTACTTC
>17|-|TRBJ1-6|TRBV5-1|-
CASSLPAGSSYNSPLHF
TGCGCCAGCAGCTTGCCGGCAGGGAGCTCCTATAATTCACCCCTCCACTTT
>14|-|TRBJ2-1|TRBV6-1|TRBD2
CASSPTSGENEQFF
TGTGCCAGCAGCCCCACTAGCGGGGAGAATGAGCAGTTCTTC
>17|many|TRBJ2-3|TRBV7-9|TRBD2
CASSGTYGGRLGDTQYF
TGTGCCAGCAGCGGAACGTACGGGGGGAGGTTGGGAGATACGCAGTATTTT
>18|many|TRBJ1-2|TRBV15|TRBD1
CATSRAPRDRGTSHGYTF
TGTGCCACCAGCAGAGCCCCCCGGGACAGGGGTACGAGTCATGGCTACACCTTC
>12|-|TRBJ2-1|TRBV5-1|-
CASSGPGNDQFF
TGCGCCAGCAGCGGTCCTGGCAATGATCAGTTCTTC
>14|few|TRBJ1-2|TRBV5-1|-
CASTPLGPTDGYTF
TGCGCCAGCACCCCCTTGGGGCCAACGGATGGCTACACCTTC
>16|many|TRBJ2-5|TRBV9|-
CASSVSGFPMRETQYF
TGTGCCAGCAGCGTCTCGGGATTCCCAATGAGGGAGACCCAGTACTTC
>15|-|TRBJ2-7|TRBV5-5|-
CASSLGLGYSYEQYF
TGTGCCAGCAGCTTGGGGTTGGGGTACTCCTACGAGCAGTACTTC
>16|many|TRBJ1-3|TRBV11-3|TRBD1
CASSARQGEAGNTIYF
TGTGCCAGCAGCGCAAGACAGGGGGAGGCTGGAAACACCATATATTTT
>16|many|TRBJ2-1|TRBV5-1|-
CASSHWDFSSYNEQFF
TGCGCCAGCAGCCATTGGGACTTTAGCTCCTACAATGAGCAGTTCTTC
>13|-|TRBJ2-7|TRBV11-2|-
CASSLTGGHEQYF
TGTGCCAGCAGCTTGACGGGGGGCCACGAGCAGTACTTC
>15|-|TRBJ1-6|TRBV9|-
CASSVAGLNNSPLHF
TGTGCCAGCAGCGTAGCGGGCCTTAATAATTCACCCCTCCACTTT
>15|-|TRBJ2-7|TRBV6-2/TRBV6-3|-
CASSYAGQRTYEQYF
TGTGCCAGCAGTTACGCCGGACAGCGAACCTACGAGCAGTACTTC
>16|many|TRBJ2-7|TRBV11-2|TRBD2
CASSSRTSGGPYEQYF
TGTGCCAGCAGCTCAAGGACTAGCGGGGGTCCCTACGAGCAGTACTTC
>18|many|TRBJ2-5|TRBV15|TRBD2
CATSRELAGGPEQETQYF
TGTGCCACCAGCAGAGAACTAGCGGGGGGGCCTGAGCAAGAGACCCAGTACTTC
>16|-|TRBJ2-5|TRBV27|TRBD2
CASSPGLVRLGETQYF
TGTGCCAGCAGTCCGGGACTAGTCCGACTGGGGGAGACCCAGTACTTC
>13|few|TRBJ1-1|TRBV30|-
CAWNPTALQGAFF
TGTGCCTGGAACCCGACAGCACTTCAGGGGGCTTTCTTT
>17|many|TRBJ1-1|TRBV25-1|TRBD1
CASSPDWTGDRNTEAFF
TGTGCCAGCAGTCCAGACTGGACAGGGGATCGAAACACTGAAGCTTTCTTT
>14|many|TRBJ1-1|TRBV9|-
CASSDLQGDTEAFF
TGTGCCAGCAGCGATCTCCAGGGCGACACTGAAGCTTTCTTT
>15|many|TRBJ2-5|TRBV7-9|-
CASSLGVTPQETQYF
TGTGCCAGCAGCTTAGGGGTGACTCCACAAGAGACCCAGTACTTC
>16|few|TRBJ1-5|TRBV4-1|TRBD1
CASSQAPYRGPQPQHF
TGCGCCAGCAGCCAGGCTCCCTACAGGGGGCCTCAGCCCCAGCATTTT
>13|many|TRBJ1-1|TRBV10-1|-
CASSESGETEAFF
TGCGCCAGCAGTGAGTCCGGGGAGACTGAAGCTTTCTTT